Listed below are T cell receptor beta chains from one sample, sequenced in a study of vaccination and CD4 T cells after COVID-19. What these receptors recognize is not known. TCRdb ran MiXCR on the PCR reads and lists one entry per CDR3 protein. The data hold some 10,000 distinct CDR3 sequences, with around 55% observed a single time. Source material: CD4+ T cells from blood, cultured in vitro. The receptors originated from a human donor who had recovered from COVID-19. CDR3s include the opening cysteine and the closing phenylalanine or tryptophan. The D gene is left open where the match is weak. Not every row has a clone size; where given, it reads once, few, many or a size class.

j_gene: TRBJ1-1
d_gene: NA
v_gene: TRBV10-3
abundance: NA
CDR3aa: CAIRGGMNTEAFF
CDR3nt: TGTGCCATCAGAGGGGGTATGAACACTGAAGCTTTCTTT

j_gene: TRBJ1-6
d_gene: NA
v_gene: TRBV6-1
abundance: NA
CDR3aa: CASSRRQQAISPLHF
CDR3nt: TGTGCCAGCAGCCGAAGACAACAGGCCATCTCACCCCTCCACTTT

j_gene: TRBJ1-5
d_gene: NA
v_gene: TRBV20-1
abundance: NA
CDR3aa: CSAVVSSGHANQPQHF
CDR3nt: TGCAGTGCAGTTGTTTCTTCGGGACACGCCAATCAGCCCCAGCATTTT

j_gene: TRBJ1-1
d_gene: NA
v_gene: TRBV7-2
abundance: few
CDR3aa: CASSLGLSGSGNTEAFF
CDR3nt: TGTGCCAGCAGCTTGGGGTTGTCGGGGTCAGGTAACACTGAAGCTTTCTTT

j_gene: TRBJ1-3
d_gene: NA
v_gene: TRBV30
abundance: NA
CDR3aa: CAWSDRNTIYF
CDR3nt: TGTGCCTGGAGCGACCGAAACACCATATATTTT

j_gene: TRBJ2-3
d_gene: TRBD1
v_gene: TRBV20-1
abundance: NA
CDR3aa: CSAVTGETLTDTQYF
CDR3nt: TGCAGTGCTGTTACAGGGGAGACCCTCACAGATACGCAGTATTTT

j_gene: TRBJ1-2
d_gene: NA
v_gene: TRBV11-2
abundance: NA
CDR3aa: CASSLAGASNYGYTF
CDR3nt: TGTGCCAGCAGCTTAGCTGGAGCCTCTAACTATGGCTACACCTTC

j_gene: TRBJ2-7
d_gene: TRBD2
v_gene: TRBV27
abundance: NA
CDR3aa: CASRLAGGHEQYF
CDR3nt: TGTGCCAGCAGACTAGCGGGAGGACACGAGCAGTACTTC

j_gene: TRBJ2-2
d_gene: TRBD2
v_gene: TRBV7-2
abundance: few
CDR3aa: CASGGGPGGELFF
CDR3nt: TGTGCCAGTGGGGGAGGGCCCGGCGGGGAGCTGTTTTTT

j_gene: TRBJ2-4
d_gene: NA
v_gene: TRBV6-1
abundance: NA
CDR3aa: CASTLTPPGPGAKNIQYF
CDR3nt: TGTGCCAGCACCTTAACCCCTCCAGGGCCGGGAGCCAAAAACATTCAGTACTTC

j_gene: TRBJ1-6
d_gene: NA
v_gene: TRBV7-9
abundance: few
CDR3aa: CASQTGRDSPLHF
CDR3nt: TGTGCCAGTCAGACAGGACGGGATTCACCCCTCCACTTT

j_gene: TRBJ1-2
d_gene: NA
v_gene: TRBV6-1
abundance: few
CDR3aa: CASSEATASNYGYTF
CDR3nt: TGTGCCAGCAGTGAAGCGACAGCCTCTAACTATGGCTACACCTTC

j_gene: TRBJ1-2
d_gene: TRBD1
v_gene: TRBV19
abundance: NA
CDR3aa: CASTPLGQDFRGYTF
CDR3nt: TGTGCCAGTACCCCCCTAGGACAGGACTTTAGGGGCTACACCTTC

j_gene: TRBJ1-6
d_gene: TRBD1
v_gene: TRBV25-1
abundance: NA
CDR3aa: CASRTGEENSPLHF
CDR3nt: TGTGCCAGCAGGACAGGGGAAGAAAATTCACCCCTCCACTTT

j_gene: TRBJ1-1
d_gene: TRBD1
v_gene: TRBV7-2
abundance: few
CDR3aa: CASSFNRGSTEAFF
CDR3nt: TGTGCCAGCAGCTTTAACAGGGGAAGCACTGAAGCTTTCTTT

j_gene: TRBJ2-6
d_gene: TRBD2
v_gene: TRBV27
abundance: NA
CDR3aa: CASAKTSGALGGANVLTF
CDR3nt: TGTGCCAGCGCGAAGACTAGCGGGGCTTTGGGAGGGGCCAACGTCCTGACTTTC

j_gene: TRBJ1-5
d_gene: NA
v_gene: TRBV6-1
abundance: NA
CDR3aa: CASSRDSNQPQHF
CDR3nt: TGTGCCAGCAGTAGGGATAGCAATCAGCCCCAGCATTTT

j_gene: TRBJ1-2
d_gene: NA
v_gene: TRBV19
abundance: NA
CDR3aa: CASSIRTVTYGYTF
CDR3nt: TGTGCCAGTAGTATCAGGACAGTGACCTATGGCTACACCTTC

j_gene: TRBJ1-5
d_gene: TRBD1
v_gene: TRBV20-1
abundance: few
CDR3aa: CSASTGTGGQPQHF
CDR3nt: TGCAGTGCTAGTACCGGGACAGGGGGACAGCCCCAGCATTTT

j_gene: TRBJ1-5
d_gene: NA
v_gene: TRBV28
abundance: NA
CDR3aa: CASSIFQGQPQHF
CDR3nt: TGTGCCAGCAGCATTTTTCAGGGGCAGCCCCAGCATTTT

j_gene: TRBJ2-3
d_gene: NA
v_gene: TRBV2
abundance: NA
CDR3aa: CASSKEGGSTDTQYF
CDR3nt: TGTGCCAGCAGTAAAGAGGGCGGGAGCACAGATACGCAGTATTTT

j_gene: TRBJ1-5
d_gene: NA
v_gene: TRBV6-5
abundance: few
CDR3aa: CASSYSPSSNQPQHF
CDR3nt: TGTGCCAGCAGTTACAGCCCCAGCTCCAATCAGCCCCAGCATTTT

j_gene: TRBJ2-3
d_gene: NA
v_gene: TRBV27
abundance: NA
CDR3aa: CASKRGPSSTDTQYF
CDR3nt: TGTGCCAGCAAACGTGGTCCCTCTAGCACAGATACGCAGTATTTT

j_gene: TRBJ1-1
d_gene: NA
v_gene: TRBV6-5
abundance: NA
CDR3aa: CASSYWTDTEAFF
CDR3nt: TGTGCCAGCAGTTACTGGACAGACACTGAAGCTTTCTTT

j_gene: TRBJ1-1
d_gene: NA
v_gene: TRBV5-1
abundance: medium-sized
CDR3aa: CASSLATAKNTEAFF
CDR3nt: TGCGCCAGCAGCTTGGCGACAGCTAAGAACACTGAAGCTTTCTTT

j_gene: TRBJ1-1
d_gene: NA
v_gene: TRBV6-1
abundance: few
CDR3aa: CASSTDLYTEAFF
CDR3nt: TGTGCCAGCAGTACGGACTTATACACTGAAGCTTTCTTT

j_gene: TRBJ1-6
d_gene: NA
v_gene: TRBV7-9
abundance: NA
CDR3aa: CASISMTGSNSPLHF
CDR3nt: TGTGCCAGCATTTCGATGACAGGTTCTAATTCACCCCTCCACTTT

j_gene: TRBJ1-2
d_gene: NA
v_gene: TRBV2
abundance: once
CDR3aa: CASTLAPVPQDGYTF
CDR3nt: TGTGCCAGCACCCTCGCCCCCGTCCCTCAAGATGGCTACACCTTC

j_gene: TRBJ2-7
d_gene: NA
v_gene: TRBV5-4
abundance: few
CDR3aa: CASSSGGSGQYEQYF
CDR3nt: TGTGCCAGCAGCTCCGGGGGTAGCGGCCAGTACGAGCAGTACTTC

j_gene: TRBJ1-2
d_gene: NA
v_gene: TRBV27
abundance: few
CDR3aa: CASSLRQGAGYTF
CDR3nt: TGTGCCAGCAGTTTAAGACAAGGGGCCGGCTACACCTTC

j_gene: TRBJ1-1
d_gene: TRBD1
v_gene: TRBV2
abundance: NA
CDR3aa: CASIEDRVNTEAFF
CDR3nt: TGTGCCAGCATTGAGGACAGGGTTAACACTGAAGCTTTCTTT

j_gene: TRBJ2-7
d_gene: TRBD2
v_gene: TRBV27
abundance: NA
CDR3aa: CASRATGTSSPEQYF
CDR3nt: TGTGCCAGCAGGGCTACCGGGACTAGCTCGCCCGAGCAGTACTTC

j_gene: TRBJ1-5
d_gene: NA
v_gene: TRBV6-1
abundance: few
CDR3aa: CASSLTSGGQRYSNQPQHF
CDR3nt: TGTGCCAGCAGTCTCACTTCGGGGGGCCAGCGATATAGCAATCAGCCCCAGCATTTT

j_gene: TRBJ2-5
d_gene: NA
v_gene: TRBV2
abundance: NA
CDR3aa: CASSVRLGQETQYF
CDR3nt: TGTGCCAGCAGTGTAAGACTGGGCCAAGAGACCCAGTACTTC

j_gene: TRBJ1-1
d_gene: NA
v_gene: TRBV15
abundance: NA
CDR3aa: CATNKLNRRNTEAFF
CDR3nt: TGTGCCACCAACAAACTGAACAGGAGGAACACTGAAGCTTTCTTT

j_gene: TRBJ1-5
d_gene: TRBD1
v_gene: TRBV6-1
abundance: NA
CDR3aa: CASRAGTGEVLSNQPQHF
CDR3nt: TGTGCCAGCAGGGCCGGGACAGGGGAGGTGCTCAGCAATCAGCCCCAGCATTTT

j_gene: TRBJ2-7
d_gene: TRBD1
v_gene: TRBV6-2/TRBV6-3
abundance: few
CDR3aa: CASSFQQGTGNEQYF
CDR3nt: TGTGCCAGCAGTTTCCAACAGGGGACCGGGAACGAGCAGTACTTC

j_gene: TRBJ2-5
d_gene: TRBD2
v_gene: TRBV20-1
abundance: NA
CDR3aa: CSARLAGSGIGETQYF
CDR3nt: TGCAGTGCTAGACTAGCGGGGAGTGGCATAGGGGAGACCCAGTACTTC

j_gene: TRBJ2-7
d_gene: NA
v_gene: TRBV15
abundance: once
CDR3aa: CATSRGARGENEQYF
CDR3nt: TGTGCCACCAGCAGAGGAGCCAGGGGAGAAAACGAGCAGTACTTC

j_gene: TRBJ2-1
d_gene: NA
v_gene: TRBV24-1
abundance: NA
CDR3aa: CATRGDRNEQFF
CDR3nt: TGTGCCACCCGGGGAGATAGGAATGAGCAGTTCTTC

j_gene: TRBJ1-6
d_gene: NA
v_gene: TRBV27
abundance: few
CDR3aa: CASSLAGLSNNSPLHF
CDR3nt: TGTGCCAGCAGTTTGGCGGGACTTTCCAATAATTCACCCCTCCACTTT

j_gene: TRBJ2-2
d_gene: NA
v_gene: TRBV5-1
abundance: NA
CDR3aa: CASSLVWTKNTGELFF
CDR3nt: TGCGCCAGCAGCTTGGTCTGGACAAAGAACACCGGGGAGCTGTTTTTT

j_gene: TRBJ1-4
d_gene: TRBD1
v_gene: TRBV11-2
abundance: NA
CDR3aa: CASSSLQGDGEKLFF
CDR3nt: TGTGCCAGCAGCTCTCTTCAGGGGGATGGTGAAAAACTGTTTTTT

j_gene: TRBJ2-1
d_gene: NA
v_gene: TRBV20-1
abundance: NA
CDR3aa: CSARMAGLSYNEQFF
CDR3nt: TGCAGTGCTAGAATGGCGGGCCTCTCCTACAATGAGCAGTTCTTC

j_gene: TRBJ2-3
d_gene: TRBD2
v_gene: TRBV7-3
abundance: few
CDR3aa: CASSSLPGGSTDTQYF
CDR3nt: TGTGCCAGCAGCTCCTTGCCGGGGGGAAGCACAGATACGCAGTATTTT

j_gene: TRBJ2-2
d_gene: TRBD1
v_gene: TRBV2
abundance: NA
CDR3aa: CASRTGGTGELFF
CDR3nt: TGTGCCAGCCGGACAGGGGGCACCGGGGAGCTGTTTTTT

j_gene: TRBJ1-1
d_gene: TRBD1
v_gene: TRBV20-1
abundance: few
CDR3aa: CSASRGTANVEAFF
CDR3nt: TGCAGTGCCAGCCGCGGGACAGCCAATGTTGAAGCTTTCTTT

j_gene: TRBJ1-6
d_gene: NA
v_gene: TRBV27
abundance: NA
CDR3aa: CASSPKSSPGQKRSPLHF
CDR3nt: TGTGCCAGCAGTCCCAAATCAAGCCCGGGACAAAAGCGGTCACCCCTCCACTTT

j_gene: TRBJ1-1
d_gene: TRBD1
v_gene: TRBV7-2
abundance: once
CDR3aa: CASSLQGVLPEAFF
CDR3nt: TGTGCCAGCAGCTTACAGGGGGTTTTACCTGAAGCTTTCTTT

j_gene: TRBJ1-5
d_gene: NA
v_gene: TRBV20-1
abundance: NA
CDR3aa: CSALGGRGNNQPQHF
CDR3nt: TGCAGTGCCCTGGGGGGGAGGGGGAACAATCAGCCCCAGCATTTT

j_gene: TRBJ2-7
d_gene: NA
v_gene: TRBV6-1
abundance: NA
CDR3aa: CASSPTVSYEQYF
CDR3nt: TGTGCCAGCAGTCCGACGGTCTCCTACGAGCAGTACTTC